This T cell receptor beta chain was sequenced in a study of T cells after yellow fever vaccination (dated by TCRdb to the late 2010s). Regarding the complete study: Libraries from fractions with low cell numbers were prepared with the SMART-Seq v4 Ultra Low Input RNA kit. Bulk TCR alpha and beta repertoires were sequenced longitudinally to track T-cell clones before and after primary and booster YFV17D yellow fever vaccination. The cohort comprised two healthy male donors, one aged 18 to 29 and one aged 30 to 39 years. Blood was drawn at multiple timepoints before and after primary and secondary immunization, with bulk PBMC replicates and cell subsets isolated.

The paper as a whole reports these results and caveats: FACS-sorted repertoires could contain abundant contaminating clonotypes from the bulk population, so computational filtering was required. Because the study included only two donors, the extent to which the findings can be generalized is limited. After the booster, most clones that had expanded after primary vaccination were detected again (around 96% of CD4 and roughly 86% of CD8), suggesting broad maintenance of memory. The secondary T-cell response was found to be weaker but faster than the primary response, with a peak reached on day 5 rather than on day 15. A small share of clonotypes occurred in both CD4 and CD8 compartments, likely arising from convergent recombination.

The run used an Illumina NovaSeq 6000. TCR cDNA was made using 5'RACE template switching, a step that added a universal primer site and unique molecular identifiers. Priming for cDNA synthesis came from both the TCR alpha and TCR beta constant segments. Library amplification used two PCR steps, and the second PCR step added sample barcodes and sequencing adapters. Sequencing of libraries was done on Illumina HiSeq 2500 (2x100 bp) or NovaSeq (2x150 bp). The paper's processing steps were these. MIGEC handled demultiplexing of reads and collapsing into UMI consensus sequences, while MiXCR performed V(D)J alignment. Clonotypes responding to the vaccine were identified with edgeR on replicate PBMC samples, with the criteria of FDR below 0.01 and a log2 fold change above 5 up to day 15. CD4 or CD8 identity was assigned to each bulk clonotype according to whether the clonotype was present at higher abundance in the sequenced CD4 repertoire or the sequenced CD8 repertoire. TCRdb reran the public reads through fastp at Q25 and MiXCR, keeping productive beta chains. Rows matching on CDR3 protein sequence are summarized as one entry with the most common DNA and genes. The V and J calls shown here were made by TCRdb, not taken from the authors' results. The sample table contains 300,000 to 400,000 distinct CDR3 sequences; only one count was recorded for under 15% of them. The biggest ten clones account for more than 3% of the sample.

The germline ends are 15 bases apart after V is trimmed by 3 bases and J by 8 bases. The CDR3 contains 14 residues, cysteine and phenylalanine counted. The entry retains the CDR3 DNA only, 42 bases that are in frame from base 1. CDR1 SGHRS and CDR2 YFSETQ are derived from the germline V gene. As concerns this clonotype: It has no known antigen specificity. No much larger clone exists at a distance of one base, and base qualities are not known.

The treatment or condition tag for this specimen amounts to: live attenuated yellow fever vaccine strain. A standard Ficoll-Paque protocol was used to isolate PBMCs from peripheral blood. CD4 and CD8 T-cell fractions were isolated with Dynabeads CD4 and CD8 positive selection kits. TriZol was used to extract RNA from bulk PBMCs, CD4 and CD8 fractions, and dextramer-positive and dextramer-negative fractions. This receptor was obtained from a man aged 18-30 years who received the YFV17D yellow fever vaccine. The chain is made from TRBV5-1 and TRBJ2-1, and possibly TRBD2, on 6 matching bases. The material was CD4+ T cells sorted from PBMCs, obtained 15 days after the yellow fever booster vaccination. The DNA is TGCGCCAGCAGCTCCGGGACTCCTTACGATGAGCAGTTCTTC. Its coded protein is CASSSGTPYDEQFF.